This T cell receptor (beta chain) originates from a study of blood T cell repertoires in COVID-19. Overall study: The samples span acute and convalescent COVID-19 from the United States, Italy and Spain.

CDR3 length equals 17 residues. Source study methods: The assay estimated nucleated cells by amplifying reference gene primers. Only in-frame clones appear in the TCRdb table, and some are missing; sequencing was by immunoSEQ multiplex PCR. For V, J and clone size, that table is used; D and trimming come from the DNA. The sample gives 120,000 to 150,000 clones, approximately 80% of which show up once; 13% is in the top ten. The specimen was peripheral blood. The V call is TRBV21-1, the J call TRBJ1-3; the D call in the table, TRBD1, was not verified against the DNA. TRBV21-1 constitutes a pseudogene. The TCR originated in a man in his sixties with active or convalescent COVID-19. The CDR3 DNA reads TGTGCCAGCGGTGAGGACAGAACACTTCCCTCTGGAAACACCATATATTTT. This codes for CASGEDRTLPSGNTIYF.